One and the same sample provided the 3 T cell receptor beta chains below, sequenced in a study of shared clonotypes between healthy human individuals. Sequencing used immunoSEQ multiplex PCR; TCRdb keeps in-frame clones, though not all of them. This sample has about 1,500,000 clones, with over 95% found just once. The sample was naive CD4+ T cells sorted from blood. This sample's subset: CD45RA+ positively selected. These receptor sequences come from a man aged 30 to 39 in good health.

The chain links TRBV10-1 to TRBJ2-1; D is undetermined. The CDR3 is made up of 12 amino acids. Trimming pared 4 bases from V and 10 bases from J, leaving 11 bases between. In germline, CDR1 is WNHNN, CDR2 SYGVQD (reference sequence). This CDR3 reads CASSVVAGEQFF. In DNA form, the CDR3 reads TGCGCCAGCAGTGTGGTGGCCGGGGAGCAGTTCTTC.

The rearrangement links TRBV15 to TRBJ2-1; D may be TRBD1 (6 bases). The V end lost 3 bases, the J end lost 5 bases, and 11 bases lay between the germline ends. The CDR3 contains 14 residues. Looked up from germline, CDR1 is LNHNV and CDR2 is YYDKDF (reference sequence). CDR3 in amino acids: CATSSYRVDNEQFF. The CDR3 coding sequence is TGTGCCACCAGCAGCTACAGGGTAGACAATGAGCAGTTCTTC.

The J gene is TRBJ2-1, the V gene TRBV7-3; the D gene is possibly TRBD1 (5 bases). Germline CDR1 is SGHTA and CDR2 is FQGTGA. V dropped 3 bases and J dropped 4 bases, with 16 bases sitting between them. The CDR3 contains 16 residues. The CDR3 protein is CASSFAARVPYNEQFF. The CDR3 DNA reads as TGTGCCAGCAGCTTTGCCGCCAGGGTGCCGTACAATGAGCAGTTCTTC.